This T cell receptor beta chain appears in the sequencing data of a study of EBV T-cell therapy then PD-1 blockade in nasopharyngeal carcinoma. Trimming removed 3 bases from V and 4 bases from J, with 12 bases in between. The CDR3 covers 14 residues. Germline lookup yields CDR1 MNHEY and CDR2 SMNVEV (reference sequence). Produced via immunoSEQ multiplex PCR; TCRdb's table is partial and in-frame only. The sample holds about 17,000 clones; approximately 88% are singletons and the top ten take approximately 29%. The treatment is: AdE1-LMPpoly-expanded autologous EBV-specific T-cell therapy followed by anti-PD-1 nivolumab. Comment on this clone: Its antigen is unknown.

The specimen was CD8+ T cells from blood, collected at day 0 from a patient whose treatment included autologous EBV-specific T cells and nivolumab. The receptor comes from a man in his forties with nasopharyngeal carcinoma. The chain carries TRBV27 and TRBJ1-2; D is perhaps TRBD1 (5 bases). CDR3 DNA: TGTGCCAGCAGTTTGGGACCGTTAGTCTATGGCTACACCTTC. This codes for CASSLGPLVYGYTF.